This entry describes one T cell receptor beta chain. The sample is drawn from a study of blood T cell repertoires in COVID-19. The wider study: T cells, B-cell-depleted T cells, or PBMCs supplied cDNA or gDNA.

Recruits, aged roughly 18 to 89 years, lived in 24 US areas. Allocation to cohorts depended on clinical history reported by the participants. Sequencing used immunoSEQ multiplex PCR; TCRdb keeps in-frame clones, though not all of them. Among 150,000 to 200,000 clones listed, around four fifths were seen once. Sequencing used PBMCs or T cells enriched from blood (not recorded which). The receptor comes from a woman aged 50 to 65 who had recovered from COVID-19.

CDR3: CASSQDPGLAGGPGELFF. CDR3 nucleotides: TGCGCCAGCAGCCAAGATCCCGGGTTGGCGGGAGGGCCCGGGGAGCTGTTTTTT. V gene TRBV4-1 combines with J gene TRBJ2-2, with 9 bases identical to TRBD2. Germline-derived CDR1 and CDR2 are MGHRA and YSYEKL. V was clipped by 0 bases and J by 6 bases; unmatched bases: 11. The CDR3 length is 18 residues.